Presented here are 8 T cell receptor beta chains from one specimen sequenced in a study of blood T cell repertoires in COVID-19. Assay used: immunoSEQ multiplex PCR; TCRdb lists only in-frame clones, some missing. The sample shows a few hundred thousand clones, around 90% of them seen only once. The sequencing input was peripheral blood. Source of these receptors: a man between 18 and 35 years old with active or convalescent COVID-19.

This rearrangement joins TRBV25-1 to TRBJ2-5; 10 nucleotides agree with TRBD1. The CDR3 contains 16 residues. Germline V gives CDR1 MGHDK, CDR2 SYGVNS. The J segment lost 5 bases and the V segment lost 0 bases, leaving 6 bases of the junction unmatched. CDR3 loop: CASSEYDRGQDETQYF. In DNA, the CDR3 is TGTGCCAGCAGTGAATATGACAGGGGGCAAGATGAGACCCAGTACTTC. Drawing the rest from reference TRBV25-1 and TRBJ2-5, the complete variable domain is EADIYQTPRYLVIGTGKKITLECSQTMGHDKMYWYQQDPGMELHLIHYSYGVNSTEKGDLSSESTVSRIRTEHFPLTLESARPSHTSQYLCASSEYDRGQDETQYFGPGTRLLVL.

The V gene is TRBV4-1, the J gene TRBJ1-6; TRBD1 matches at 10 bases. The CDR3 runs to 16 residues. Germline loops: CDR1 MGHRA, CDR2 YSYEKL. V shed 0 bases, J shed 7 bases, and the junction held 3 bases outside the gene matches. CDR3 loop: CASSQEPTGGNSPLHF. DNA of the CDR3: TGCGCCAGCAGCCAAGAACCGACAGGGGGCAATTCACCCCTCCACTTT.

The CDR3 DNA follows: TGTGCTAGTGGTTCAGGGCCACCCCTCCACTTT. It translates to CASGSGPPLHF. The chain uses TRBV12-5 and TRBJ1-6, with D perhaps matching TRBD1 (5 bases). This CDR3 region has 11 residues. Per the germline V gene, CDR1 is LGHNT and CDR2 is FRNRAP. Trimming stripped 4 bases from V and 11 bases from J, with 6 bases between.

The rearrangement joins TRBV11-2 to TRBJ1-1; the D gene is possibly TRBD1 (5 bases). CDR3 length: 16 residues. The V gene lost 4 bases and the J gene lost 4 bases, with 19 bases spanning the gap. Germline V gives CDR1 SGHAT, CDR2 FQNNGV. CDR3 sequence reads: CASSSLRQKSGTEAFF. DNA for the CDR3: TGTGCCAGCAGCTCGTTAAGACAGAAAAGTGGCACTGAAGCTTTCTTT.

The chain links TRBV9 to TRBJ1-1, with D possibly TRBD1 on 5 matching bases. The germline V gene encodes CDR1 SGDLS and CDR2 YYNGEE. V lost 5 bases and J 9 bases, leaving 14 bases between the germline ends. This CDR3 spans 12 amino acids. The CDR3 protein is CASRDNEEKAFF. Written as DNA, the CDR3 is TGTGCCAGCAGGGACAACGAGGAAAAAGCTTTCTTT.

The chain employs TRBV5-4 and TRBJ2-7; the match to TRBD1 covers 7 bases. The CDR3 covers 13 residues. Germline values: CDR1 SGHNT, CDR2 YYREEE (reference sequence). Germline trimming cut 2 bases from V and 3 bases from J; bases unmatched to any gene: 2. CDR3 amino acids: CASSFDRDYEQYF. CDR3 nucleotides: TGTGCCAGCAGCTTCGACAGGGACTACGAGCAGTACTTC.

The rearrangement uses TRBV7-9 and TRBJ1-4; 9 nucleotides align to TRBD1. The CDR3 spans 15 residues. Looked up from germline, CDR1 is SEHNR and CDR2 is FQNEAQ (reference sequence). Trimming took 5 bases from V and 7 from J; bases not matched to a gene: 8. CDR3: CASSTGTGLIEKLFF. In nucleotides, the CDR3 is TGTGCCAGCAGCACCGGGACAGGGTTGATTGAAAAACTGTTTTTT.

The rearrangement links TRBV4-1 to TRBJ1-4, with D tentatively TRBD1 (5 bases). The CDR3 spans 14 residues. CDR1 is MGHRA and CDR2 is YSYEKL in the germline V gene. Trimming removed 4 bases from V and 5 bases from J, with 11 bases in between. The CDR3 DNA reads as TGCGCCAGCAGCCTAGACAGTTCCAATGAAAAACTGTTTTTT. Protein: CASSLDSSNEKLFF.